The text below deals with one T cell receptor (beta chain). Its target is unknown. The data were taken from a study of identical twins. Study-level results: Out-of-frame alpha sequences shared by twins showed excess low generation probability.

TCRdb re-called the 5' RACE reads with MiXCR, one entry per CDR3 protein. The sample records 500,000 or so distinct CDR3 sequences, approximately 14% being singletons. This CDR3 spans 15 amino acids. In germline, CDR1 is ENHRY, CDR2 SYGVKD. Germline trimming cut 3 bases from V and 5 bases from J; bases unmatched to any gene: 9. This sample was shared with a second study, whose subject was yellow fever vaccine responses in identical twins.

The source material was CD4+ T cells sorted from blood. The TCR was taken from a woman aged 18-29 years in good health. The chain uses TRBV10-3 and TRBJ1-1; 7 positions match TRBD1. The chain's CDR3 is CAISDPDRSRTEAFF. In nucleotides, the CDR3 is TGTGCCATCAGTGACCCGGACAGGTCCCGGACTGAAGCTTTCTTT.